Described below is a single T cell receptor beta chain sequence and its context. Its antigen is as yet unknown. The same CDR3 can be traced to other DNA sequences in this sample. This sample stems from a study of shared clonotypes between healthy human individuals. The assay was immunoSEQ multiplex PCR, and TCRdb's table has in-frame clones only and misses some. Of over a million clones listed, around three quarters are singletons. CD4+ cells were split into CD45RA+ naive and CD45RA-negative memory subsets. The germline V and J ends were trimmed by 1 base and 5 bases, with 6 bases remaining between them. Germline CDR1 reads SGHNT; CDR2 reads YENEEA. The CDR3 sequence is 13 residues long. Findings and caveats of the study: Lower generation probabilities were found for non-shared clonotypes than for those shared by all four donors.

Sequencing was carried out using memory CD4+ T cells from PBMCs. The subset denotes: CD45RA-negative fraction. The receptor was derived from a man aged 18 to 35 in good health. Some clones in this sample may be carry-over from other donors' samples. The rearrangement links TRBV11-3 to TRBJ2-1, with unresolved D. The CDR3 coding sequence is TGTGCCAGCAGCTTAGGTAGGAACAATGAGCAGTTCTTC. It codes for CASSLGRNNEQFF.